The clone carrying this T cell receptor beta chain showed up just once. What it recognizes is unknown. The data were obtained in a study of response to subunit inactivated influenza vaccine. Broader study findings: The authors put forward the suggestion that each seasonal influenza vaccination may bring in only a limited number of new T cells.

This CDR3 has 12 amino acids. Germline CDR1 reads MNHEY; CDR2 reads SVGEGT. V was shortened by 5 bases and J by 6 bases, with 11 bases between the two germline ends. TCRdb ran MiXCR on the RT-PCR reads and lists one entry per CDR3 protein. The data contain hundreds of thousands of distinct CDR3 sequences, around 8% of them singletons. The TCR sequence derives from a man aged 50 to 69 who received an inactivated influenza vaccine. Sequenced here: PBMCs from blood, sampled about 24 months after vaccination. The V and J genes are TRBV6-2 or TRBV6-3 and TRBJ2-7; no firm D call. The CDR3 loop is CASSLFSLEQYF. The CDR3 DNA reads TGTGCCAGCAGTCTCTTTAGCCTCGAGCAGTACTTC.